The TCR beta chain described here comes from a study of shared clonotypes between healthy human individuals. The CDR3 runs 17 residues. Germline-derived CDR1 and CDR2 are LNHDA and SQIVND (reference sequence). The V gene end was trimmed by 9 bases and the J gene end by 6 bases; junction bases not matched to a gene: 22. Study-wide results and caveats: For naive CD4 cells, 4% to 5% of clonotypes were shared across a few donors.

The protocol was immunoSEQ multiplex PCR, while the TCRdb copy is restricted to in-frame clones and leaves out a portion. The table shows around 700,000 clones, with 74% occurring only once. A word on this clone: Its cognate antigen is unknown.

Sequencing used memory CD4+ T cells sorted from blood. Subset meaning: CD45RA-negative fraction. The V gene is TRBV19, the J gene TRBJ1-1; 7 nucleotides agree with TRBD1. The TCR comes from a woman aged 25-40 years in good health. This CDR3 is CASSPIAYQGGMAEAFF. The CDR3 DNA reads as TGTGCCAGCTCTCCCATCGCTTATCAGGGGGGGATGGCTGAAGCTTTCTTT.